This TCR beta chain was profiled in a study of blood T cell repertoires in COVID-19. Across the study: Spain, Italy and the United States supplied samples that represented acute and convalescent COVID-19. From T cells, B-cell-depleted T cells, or PBMCs came the material, which was cDNA or gDNA.

Authors' analysis steps: The assay estimated nucleated cells by amplifying reference gene primers. Data came from immunoSEQ multiplex PCR; TCRdb stores just in-frame clones and leaves some out. V and J calls and clone size are copied from that table; D and trimming were computed from the DNA. This table holds more than 200,000 clones, around 83% found once. Patients of the Seattle cohort, enrolled during active infection, were followed longitudinally. Per germline, CDR1 SGHTA and CDR2 FQGNSA. Losses at the gene ends were 4 bases for V and 2 bases for J; bases not matched to a gene: 19. This CDR3 contains 19 residues.

Source material: peripheral blood. This TCR was recovered from a woman aged 45-59 years with COVID-19, enrolled during active disease. This chain links TRBV7-2 with TRBJ2-7, with 8 nucleotides matching TRBD2. The CDR3 DNA reads as TGTGCCAGCAGCTCATCATCGATGACGGGGGGGAGCCGTCCCTACGAGCAGTACTTC. Its translation is CASSSSSMTGGSRPYEQYF.